This TCR beta chain was recovered during a study of blood T cell repertoires in COVID-19. Across the whole study: There were acute and convalescent COVID-19 samples, and they came from the United States, Italy and Spain. The cDNA or gDNA used as material had been derived from T cells, B-cell-depleted T cells, or PBMCs.

The authors' processing: Nucleated cell counts were estimated from reference gene primer amplification. Profiling relied on immunoSEQ multiplex PCR, and the TCRdb table lists in-frame clones only, not all of them. The DNA gave D and trimming, while V, J and clone size come from that table. In the table there are 200,000 to 300,000 clones, 86% of which are singletons. Trimming took 5 bases from V and 4 from J, leaving 14 bases between them. Germline V gives CDR1 MNHEY, CDR2 SMNVEV (reference sequence). The CDR3 extends over 15 amino acids. The rearrangement uses TRBV27 and TRBJ2-2; maybe TRBD1 (6 bases). Input material: peripheral blood. The sequence was obtained from a man aged 40-50 years who had recovered from COVID-19. The DNA for the CDR3 is TGTGCCAGCAGTAGTATAAGGGGGAGCACCGGGGAGCTGTTTTTT. Translated, it gives CASSSIRGSTGELFF.